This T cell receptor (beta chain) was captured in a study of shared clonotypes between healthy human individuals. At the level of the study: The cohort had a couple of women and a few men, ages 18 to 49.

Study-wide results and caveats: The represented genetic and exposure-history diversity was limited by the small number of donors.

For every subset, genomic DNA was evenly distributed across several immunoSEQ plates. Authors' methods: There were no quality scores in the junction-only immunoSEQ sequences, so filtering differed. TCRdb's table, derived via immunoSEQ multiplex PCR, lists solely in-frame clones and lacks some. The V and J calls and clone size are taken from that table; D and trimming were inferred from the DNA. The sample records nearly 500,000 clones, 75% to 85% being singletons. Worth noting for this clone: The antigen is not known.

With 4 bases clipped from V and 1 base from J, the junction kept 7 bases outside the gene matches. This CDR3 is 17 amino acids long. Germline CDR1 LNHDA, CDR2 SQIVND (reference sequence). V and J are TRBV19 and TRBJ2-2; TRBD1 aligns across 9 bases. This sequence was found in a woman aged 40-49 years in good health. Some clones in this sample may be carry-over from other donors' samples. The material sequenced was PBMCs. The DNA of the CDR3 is TGTGCCAGTAGTACGGCCCTGGGACAGGGGAACACCGGGGAGCTGTTTTTT. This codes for CASSTALGQGNTGELFF.